The clone carrying this T cell receptor (beta chain) is a singleton in its sample. Measured with immunoSEQ multiplex PCR; TCRdb has only the in-frame clones, and not every one. The sample yields over 200,000 clones, just over 85% seen once. This sample is part of a study of blood T cell repertoires in COVID-19. Germline-derived CDR1 and CDR2 are SGDLS and YYNGEE. The CDR3 runs to 18 residues. J gave up 11 bases and V 4 bases, and 16 bases lay outside the gene matches. The sequence was obtained from a man in his forties or fifties with COVID-19, enrolled during active disease. The gene calls are TRBV9 and TRBJ2-1; 15 bases line up with TRBD2. The source material was peripheral blood. The CDR3 nucleotides read TGTGCCAGCAGCTCCACCAACGTTGGGGGACTAGCGGGGGGCAAGCAGTTCTTC. This encodes CASSSTNVGGLAGGKQFF.